The entry below gives a single TCR beta chain sequence along with its context. Its antigen is as yet unknown. The data belong to a study of OX40 agonist ivuxolimab in advanced cancers. Study-wide background: Subjects had a mean age of roughly 60 years, with a range of roughly 20 to 79; just over 80% were male.

This CDR3 contains 14 residues. With V trimmed by 4 bases and J by 2 bases, 5 bases remained unmatched. Germline V gene lookup returns CDR1 KGHSH and CDR2 LQKENI. Study results and limitations: Expanded clones were, on average, more numerous in CD8+ T cells than in CD4+.

Clones were read by immunoSEQ multiplex PCR, and TCRdb kept only the in-frame ones, dropping some. This sample carries under 95,000 clones, over 65% of them seen once, and the ten largest clones take around 2.9%. This receptor was identified in an adult with an advanced solid tumor such as melanoma, head and neck, liver or kidney cancer. J is TRBJ2-7 and V is TRBV18, with 7 bases aligning to TRBD1. The sequences come from CD4+ or CD8+ T cells sorted from blood, collected in a trial of the OX40 agonist ivuxolimab. CDR3: CASSRQGITYEQYF. The CDR3 DNA is TGTGCCAGCTCACGACAGGGAATAACCTACGAGCAGTACTTC.